Below are 4 T cell receptor beta chains sequenced from a single sample in a study of cytomegalovirus exposure and HLA in healthy donors. 13 Jbeta primers and 60 Vbeta primers were used for the PCR. Method: immunoSEQ multiplex PCR; TCRdb's copy keeps in-frame clones and lacks some. The sample holds 150,000 or so clones, 77% seen once. Sequenced sample: PBMCs. These TCRs come from a female donor in good health and CMV-seronegative.

This clone was picked up a small number of times. The V gene is TRBV27, the J gene TRBJ2-3, with 7 bases that match TRBD1. CDR1 MNHEY and CDR2 SMNVEV come from the germline V gene (reference sequence). The CDR3 sequence is 13 residues long. This chain's CDR3 is CAVRGRLTDTQYF. The CDR3 bases are TGTGCGGTGAGGGGGCGCCTAACAGATACGCAGTATTTT.

The gene calls are TRBV10-2 and TRBJ2-2, with TRBD1 matching over 10 bases. The V segment lost 7 bases and the J segment 2 bases; nucleotides outside the gene matches: 7. The CDR3 extends over 16 amino acids. CDR1 WSHSY and CDR2 SAAADI come from the germline V gene. The CDR3 nucleotides read TGCGCCAGCAAGACAGGGGGCCAAATAAACACCGGGGAGCTGTTTTTT. Translating gives CASKTGGQINTGELFF.

The chain employs TRBV19 and TRBJ1-1, with TRBD1 identical over 8 bases. The germline CDR1 and CDR2 sequences are LNHDA and SQIVND (reference sequence). There are 14 residues in the CDR3. Trimming at V came to 7 bases and at J to 1 base, leaving 5 bases not matched to a gene. The CDR3 DNA reads as TGTGCCAGTACAATTACAGGGGGGAACACTGAAGCTTTCTTT. This encodes CASTITGGNTEAFF.

This chain joins TRBV2 and TRBJ2-1; D perhaps matches TRBD1 (6 bases). Germline CDR1 is SNHLY and CDR2 is FYNNEI. CDR3 length: 12 residues. V gave up 4 bases and J gave up 8 bases, with 9 bases separating them. The CDR3 spells CASSVRGDEQFF. CDR3 coding DNA: TGTGCCAGCAGTGTCAGGGGAGATGAGCAGTTCTTC.